Each of the 32 T cell receptor beta chains below was sequenced from the same sample in a study of cytomegalovirus exposure and HLA in healthy donors. In the PCR, 60 Vbeta and 13 Jbeta primers were used. Profiling relied on immunoSEQ multiplex PCR, and the TCRdb table lists in-frame clones only, not all of them. The table shows approximately 150,000 clones, with 75% to 90% occurring only once. Sequencing was performed on PBMCs. The receptor source for this set is a man aged 45-65 years in good health and CMV-seropositive.

The chain couples TRBV11-2 to TRBJ2-5; 12 nucleotides agree with TRBD2. Germline V gene lookup returns CDR1 SGHAT and CDR2 FQNNGV. Trimming took 2 bases from V and 4 from J; bases not matched to a gene: 8. The CDR3 contains 17 residues. CDR3 in amino acids: CASSLTLLAGGRETQYF. The CDR3 region has the DNA TGTGCCAGCAGCTTAACACTCCTAGCGGGGGGGAGAGAGACCCAGTACTTC.

The chain recombines TRBV19 with TRBJ1-5; 10 nucleotides agree with TRBD1. Trimming cost V 5 bases and J 5 bases; bases outside gene matches: 0. The germline V gene encodes CDR1 LNHDA and CDR2 SQIVND (reference sequence). This CDR3 region has 13 residues. The CDR3 nucleotides read TGTGCCAGTAGTGGGACAGGGGATCAGCCCCAGCATTTT. This gives the protein CASSGTGDQPQHF.

The chain recombines TRBV27 with TRBJ2-7, with 7 bases aligning to TRBD1. Per the germline V gene, CDR1 is MNHEY and CDR2 is SMNVEV (reference sequence). V trimming: 4 bases; J trimming: 6 bases; junction bases outside the gene matches: 12. The CDR3 runs 15 residues. The CDR3 bases are TGTGCCAGCAGTTCCTCTCGACAGGGTGACTGCGAGCAGTACTTC. Translated, it gives CASSSSRQGDCEQYF.

The chain combines TRBV7-3 with TRBJ2-1, with TRBD2 matching over 7 bases. The V and J ends lost 5 bases and 6 bases, in that order; junction bases with no gene match: 4. This CDR3 contains 13 residues. CDR1 and CDR2 from the germline V gene are SGHTA and FQGTGA. The CDR3 here is CASSPSGLNEQFF. The DNA of the CDR3 is TGTGCCAGCAGCCCTAGCGGACTCAATGAGCAGTTCTTC.

The chain combines TRBV30 with TRBJ1-2; D is unclear. This CDR3 spans 11 amino acids. The germline gives CDR1 GTSNPN, CDR2 SVGIG (reference sequence). V dropped 4 bases and J dropped 2 bases, with 5 bases sitting between them. The CDR3 spells CAWTLNYGYTF. CDR3 DNA: TGTGCCTGGACCCTGAACTATGGCTACACCTTC.

V and J are TRBV19 and TRBJ1-2, with 7 bases identical to TRBD1. Trimming took 4 bases from V and 4 from J; bases not matched to a gene: 6. Germline V gives CDR1 LNHDA, CDR2 SQIVND (reference sequence). The CDR3 sequence is 14 residues long. The CDR3 sequence is CASSTNRGGYGYTF. The CDR3 nucleotides read TGTGCCAGTAGTACAAACAGGGGCGGCTATGGCTACACCTTC.

The CDR3 DNA reads TGTGCCAGCAGTTCGTGGACTAGCGGGAGTGCTTACGAGCAGTACTTC. Residues: CASSSWTSGSAYEQYF. The V and J genes are TRBV28 and TRBJ2-7; 13 bases align to TRBD2. Germline CDR1 and CDR2: MDHEN and SYDVKM. J gave up 4 bases and V 4 bases, and 7 bases lay outside the gene matches. The CDR3 extends over 16 amino acids.

This chain links TRBV5-5 with TRBJ1-4, with no clear D. V was cut by 4 bases and J by 0 bases, with 7 bases left in between. Germline loops: CDR1 SGHKS, CDR2 YYEKEE (reference sequence). This CDR3 region has 14 residues. The CDR3: CASSPTSTNEKLFF. The DNA for the CDR3 is TGTGCCAGCAGCCCTACCTCAACTAATGAAAAACTGTTTTTT.

This clone was seen once. This chain links TRBV13 with TRBJ2-5; 14 bases line up with TRBD2. Gene TRBJ2-7 matches the end of the DNA better, so the J call may be wrong. There are 15 residues in the CDR3. Germline CDR1 and CDR2: PRHDT and FYEKMQ (reference sequence). CDR3 protein: CASSMGLAGDLEQYF. CDR3 nucleotide sequence: TGTGCCAGCAGCATGGGACTAGCGGGGGATCTCGAGCAGTACTTC.

This chain links TRBV7-6 with TRBJ2-2, with D tentatively TRBD2 (5 bases). V was cut by 4 bases and J by 4 bases, with 10 bases left in between. The CDR3 has 14 amino acids. CDR1 is SGHVS and CDR2 is FNYEAQ in the germline V gene. CDR3 sequence reads: CASSSRTVTGELFF. The CDR3 bases are TGTGCCAGCAGCTCTAGGACTGTCACCGGGGAGCTGTTTTTT. The complete variable domain, with remaining parts taken from reference TRBV7-6 and TRBJ2-2, reads GAGVSQSPRYKVTKRGQDVALRCDPISGHVSLYWYRQALGQGPEFLTYFNYEAQQDKSGLPNDRFSAERPEGSISTLTIQRTEQRDSAMYRCASSSRTVTGELFFGEGSRLTVL.

The chain employs TRBV27 and TRBJ2-4; D is possibly TRBD2 (6 bases). The CDR3 has 12 residues. CDR1 and CDR2 (germline): MNHEY, SMNVEV (reference sequence). Trimming cost V 5 bases and J 12 bases, with 14 bases left between them. This CDR3 is CASSTPGEAQYF. The CDR3, as DNA: TGTGCCAGCAGTACCCCGGGGGAGGCTCAGTACTTC.

The chain couples TRBV7-9 to TRBJ2-2; 7 bases agree with TRBD1. The CDR3 totals 14 residues. From germline, CDR1 is SEHNR and CDR2 FQNEAQ (reference sequence). V was pared by 4 bases and J by 6 bases, with 5 bases of the junction left unmatched. CDR3 region: CASSSQGPPGELFF. CDR3 bases: TGTGCCAGCAGCTCACAGGGGCCTCCCGGGGAGCTGTTTTTT.

The chain is built from TRBV28 and TRBJ1-6; 9 nucleotides line up with TRBD1. The CDR3 length is 13 residues. J lost 8 bases, V lost 6 bases, and 2 bases had no gene match. Germline loops: CDR1 MDHEN, CDR2 SYDVKM. CDR3 DNA: TGTGCCAGCAGATGGACAGGGGATTCACCCCTCCACTTT. Amino acid sequence: CASRWTGDSPLHF.

The gene calls are TRBV7-3 and TRBJ2-3; 7 bases agree with TRBD2. CDR3 length: 15 amino acids. CDR1 is SGHTA and CDR2 is FQGTGA in the germline V gene. V was pared by 5 bases and J by 0 bases, with 5 bases of the junction left unmatched. The CDR3 DNA reads as TGTGCCAGCAGCATTAGCGGGTGGAGCACAGATACGCAGTATTTT. Amino acids: CASSISGWSTDTQYF. Supplemented by reference TRBV7-3 and TRBJ2-3, the full variable domain reads GAGVSQTPSNKVTEKGKYVELRCDPISGHTALYWYRQSLGQGPEFLIYFQGTGAADDSGLPNDRFFAVRPEGSVSTLKIQRTERGDSAVYLCASSISGWSTDTQYFGPGTRLTVL.

For this clone: This CDR3 is also generated by other DNA sequences in the sample. This chain joins TRBV28 and TRBJ1-5, with 7 positions matching TRBD1. The CDR3 is 13 residues long. Germline values: CDR1 MDHEN, CDR2 SYDVKM. V gave up 3 bases and J gave up 4 bases; unmatched junction bases: 0. CDR3 residues: CASSLTGNQPQHF. CDR3 nucleotides: TGTGCCAGCAGTTTGACAGGGAATCAGCCCCAGCATTTT. Full variable domain (outside the CDR3, taken from reference TRBV28 and TRBJ1-5): DVKVTQSSRYLVKRTGEKVFLECVQDMDHENMFWYRQDPGLGLRLIYFSYDVKMKEKGDIPEGYSVSREKKERFSLILESASTNQTSMYLCASSLTGNQPQHFGDGTRLSIL.

The sample holds a few counts of this clone. The rearrangement uses TRBV16 and TRBJ2-1, with 13 bases that match TRBD2. The CDR3 is made up of 18 amino acids. The trim removed 0 bases at V and 4 bases at J, leaving 6 bases unmatched. Germline V gene data show CDR1 as KGHSY and CDR2 as FQNENV. The CDR3 here is CASSQSEGLAGSYNEQFF. The CDR3 DNA follows: TGTGCCAGCAGCCAATCGGAGGGACTAGCGGGATCGTACAATGAGCAGTTCTTC.

This clone was seen a few times. The V gene is TRBV30, the J gene TRBJ2-7, with no clear D. Germline loops: CDR1 GTSNPN, CDR2 SVGIG (reference sequence). CDR3 length equals 14 residues. The V gene lost 0 bases and the J gene lost 2 bases, with 11 bases spanning the gap. CDR3 sequence reads: CAWSVGAEAYEQYF. The DNA of the CDR3 is TGTGCCTGGAGTGTCGGCGCCGAGGCCTACGAGCAGTACTTC.

V usage is TRBV5-4 and J usage is TRBJ1-3; 7 nucleotides align to TRBD1. Trimming cost V 4 bases and J 5 bases; bases outside gene matches: 9. The CDR3 sequence is 15 residues long. The germline gives CDR1 SGHNT, CDR2 YYREEE (reference sequence). The CDR3 reads CASSLTGEIRNTIYF. The CDR3 DNA reads TGTGCCAGCAGCCTTACAGGGGAGATTAGAAACACCATATATTTT. Variable domain in full (rest from reference TRBV5-4 and TRBJ1-3): ETGVTQSPTHLIKTRGQQVTLRCSSQSGHNTVSWYQQALGQGPQFIFQYYREEENGRGNFPPRFSGLQFPNYSSELNVNALELDDSALYLCASSLTGEIRNTIYFGEGSWLTVV.

V and J are TRBV11-3 and TRBJ2-2; 9 bases match TRBD1. Germline V gene lookup returns CDR1 SGHNT and CDR2 YENEEA. This CDR3 contains 15 residues. V lost 8 bases, J lost 0 bases, and 4 bases stayed unmatched. CDR3 in DNA: TGTGCCAGCTCTCGGACAGGGGCGAACACCGGGGAGCTGTTTTTT. As protein: CASSRTGANTGELFF.

The V call is TRBV9, the J call TRBJ2-1; 8 bases align to TRBD1. This CDR3 comprises 16 residues. Germline V gene data show CDR1 as SGDLS and CDR2 as YYNGEE. Unmatched junction bases numbered 7, after V lost 0 bases and J lost 5 bases. The CDR3 region is CASSVEGRGLNNEQFF. In nucleotides, the CDR3 is TGTGCCAGCAGCGTAGAGGGCAGGGGGCTTAACAATGAGCAGTTCTTC.

This chain uses TRBV27 with TRBJ1-2; 8 bases are shared with TRBD1. Trimming at V came to 4 bases and at J to 4 bases, leaving 11 bases not matched to a gene. This CDR3 contains 16 residues. Germline CDR1 MNHEY, CDR2 SMNVEV (reference sequence). The CDR3 DNA is TGTGCCAGCAGTTCCCCAACAGGGGGGGTTTTCTATGGCTACACCTTC. This sequence encodes CASSSPTGGVFYGYTF.

V gene TRBV5-8 combines with J gene TRBJ2-3; 9 bases agree with TRBD1. CDR1 SGHTS and CDR2 YDEGEE come from the germline V gene. This CDR3 spans 15 amino acids. Losses at the gene ends were 1 base for V and 5 bases for J; bases not matched to a gene: 5. CDR3 DNA sequence: TGTGCCAGCAGCTTGTCGGGACAGGGTGTAGATACGCAGTATTTT. This encodes CASSLSGQGVDTQYF.

The chain couples TRBV7-9 to TRBJ2-3, with 13 nucleotides matching TRBD2. CDR1 is SEHNR, CDR2 FQNEAQ, per germline (reference sequence). Trimming removed 1 base from V and 5 bases from J; junction bases left unmatched: 6. This CDR3 has 17 amino acids. The chain's CDR3 is CASSLGGLAGVQDTQYF. CDR3 nucleotide sequence: TGTGCCAGCAGCTTAGGCGGACTAGCGGGAGTACAAGATACGCAGTATTTT.

The chain carries TRBV6-6 and TRBJ2-1, with D perhaps matching TRBD1 (6 bases). The CDR3 has 12 amino acids. Trimming took 4 bases from V and 12 from J, leaving 13 bases between them. Germline CDR1 is MNHNY and CDR2 is SVGAGI (reference sequence). DNA of the CDR3: TGTGCCAGCAGTTTCACAGGGTTCACGCAGTTCTTC. This encodes CASSFTGFTQFF.

The V gene is TRBV28, the J gene TRBJ1-5, with a possible D match to TRBD1 (6 bases). CDR3 length equals 15 residues. Germline CDR1 is MDHEN and CDR2 is SYDVKM. V shed 6 bases and J shed 7 bases, with 19 bases lying between them. The CDR3 loop is CASSRGQWINQPQHF. The CDR3 DNA sequence: TGTGCCAGCAGCCGAGGACAGTGGATCAACCAGCCCCAGCATTTT.

This chain joins TRBV9 and TRBJ2-2; weak D call: TRBD1 (6 bases). The CDR3 is 16 residues long. Germline CDR1 and CDR2: SGDLS and YYNGEE. V lost 10 bases and J 5 bases, leaving 24 bases between the germline ends. The CDR3 here is CARGGSDRFKTGELFF. DNA of the CDR3: TGTGCCCGTGGCGGGTCGGACAGATTTAAAACCGGGGAGCTGTTTTTT.

The chain recombines TRBV6-1 with TRBJ2-7; D is undetermined. Germline V gene lookup returns CDR1 MNHNS and CDR2 SASEGT. The CDR3 totals 14 residues. The V end lost 5 bases, the J end lost 4 bases, and 15 bases lay between the germline ends. This chain's CDR3 is CASSTTWNSYEQYF. DNA for the CDR3: TGTGCCAGCAGTACGACTTGGAATTCATACGAGCAGTACTTC.

The rearrangement uses TRBV25-1 and TRBJ2-3, with TRBD2 as a possible D gene (6 bases). Trimming shortened V by 6 bases and J by 5 bases, and 21 bases separated the two germline ends. CDR1 and CDR2 (germline): MGHDK, SYGVNS. The CDR3 loop spans 16 amino acids. As DNA, the CDR3 is TGTGCCAGCAGAACATGGGGGGACCGCGGCATAGATACGCAGTATTTT. Its translation is CASRTWGDRGIDTQYF.

The V gene is TRBV2, the J gene TRBJ2-2; the D gene is possibly TRBD2 (6 bases). This CDR3 comprises 14 residues. Looked up from germline, CDR1 is SNHLY and CDR2 is FYNNEI. Trimming left V 6 bases short and J 3 bases short, with 11 bases between. The CDR3 reads CASSAGRDTGELFF. In DNA form, the CDR3 reads TGTGCCAGCAGCGCGGGGAGAGACACCGGGGAGCTGTTTTTT.

Remarks on this clone: At one boundary the junction diverges from the germline segment, which might be a read error. The chain carries TRBV28 and TRBJ1-2; D remains unclear. Germline lookup yields CDR1 MDHEN and CDR2 SYDVKM. This CDR3 spans 17 amino acids. The chain's CDR3 is CTSSLWNPGRANYGYTF. CDR3 DNA sequence: TGTACCAGCAGTTTATGGAACCCGGGAAGGGCTAACTATGGCTACACCTTC.

Note on this clone: An end of the junction does not agree with germline; a read error may underlie this. The rearrangement uses TRBV5-1 and TRBJ2-2, with D uncertain. Germline CDR1 reads SGHRS; CDR2 reads YFSETQ. CDR3 length: 12 amino acids. The CDR3 DNA sequence: TGCGCCGGCAGCCTCCCCGCCGGGGAGCTGTTTTTT. It is translated as CAGSLPAGELFF.

CDR3 coding DNA: TGCGCCAGCAGCTTGGTAGGGGGCGGAATTCCCTACGAGCAGTACTTC. This translates into CASSLVGGGIPYEQYF. The J gene is TRBJ2-5, the V gene TRBV5-1; 7 bases match TRBD1. The last part of the DNA fits TRBJ2-7 better; the J call may be wrong. Germline loops: CDR1 SGHRS, CDR2 YFSETQ. The CDR3 spans 16 residues.